This T cell receptor beta chain was identified during a study of cytomegalovirus exposure and HLA in healthy donors. 60 Vbeta and 13 Jbeta primers were used in PCR. Sequencing was performed with immunoSEQ multiplex PCR; in TCRdb, only in-frame clones are kept and a portion is missing. The repertoire consists of about 170,000 clones, with around four fifths occurring once and the leading ten covering 2.5% to 3.5%. The CDR3 runs 14 residues. The germline V gene encodes CDR1 MNHNS and CDR2 SASEGT. The ends were cut back, 0 bases at V and 7 bases at J, with 13 bases in the middle. The sample comprised PBMCs. This TCR was sampled from a female donor in good health and CMV-seronegative. V is TRBV6-1 and J is TRBJ2-7, with a possible D match to TRBD2 (6 bases). CDR3 sequence: CASSEATGAEEQYF. CDR3 sequence (DNA): TGTGCCAGCAGTGAAGCGACGGGAGCGGAGGAGCAGTACTTC.